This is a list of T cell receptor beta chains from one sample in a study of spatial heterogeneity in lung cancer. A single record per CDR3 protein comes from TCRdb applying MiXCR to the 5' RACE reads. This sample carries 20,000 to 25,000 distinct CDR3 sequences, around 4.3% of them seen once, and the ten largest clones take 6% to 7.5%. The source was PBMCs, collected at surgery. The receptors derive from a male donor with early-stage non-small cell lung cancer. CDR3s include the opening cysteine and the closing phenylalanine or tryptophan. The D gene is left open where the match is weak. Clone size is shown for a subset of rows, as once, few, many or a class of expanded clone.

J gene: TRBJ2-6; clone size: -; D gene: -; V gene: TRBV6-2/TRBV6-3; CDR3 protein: CASSRVGFTGANVLTF; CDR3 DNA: TGTGCCAGCAGCCGCGTCGGGTTTACTGGGGCCAACGTCCTGACTTTC
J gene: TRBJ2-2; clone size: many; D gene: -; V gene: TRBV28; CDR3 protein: CAKIISQGRTGELFF; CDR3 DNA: TGTGCCAAGATAATTAGCCAGGGAAGAACCGGGGAGCTGTTTTTT
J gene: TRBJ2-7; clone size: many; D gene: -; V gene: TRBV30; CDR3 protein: CAWKTGGLGYEQYF; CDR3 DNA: TGTGCCTGGAAGACAGGAGGCTTAGGGTACGAGCAGTACTTC
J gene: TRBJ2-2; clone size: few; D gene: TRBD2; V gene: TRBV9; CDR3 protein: CASSVGGVGRAGELFF; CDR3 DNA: TGTGCCAGCAGCGTAGGCGGCGTGGGGAGGGCCGGGGAGCTGTTTTTT
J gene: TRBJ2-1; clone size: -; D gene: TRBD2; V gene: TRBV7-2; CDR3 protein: CASSLGLAGARAEQFF; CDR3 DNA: TGTGCCAGCAGCTTAGGGCTAGCGGGGGCCCGGGCTGAGCAGTTCTTC
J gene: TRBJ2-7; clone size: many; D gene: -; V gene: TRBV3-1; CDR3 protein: CASSQLYEQYF; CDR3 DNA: TGTGCCAGCAGCCAACTCTACGAGCAGTACTTC
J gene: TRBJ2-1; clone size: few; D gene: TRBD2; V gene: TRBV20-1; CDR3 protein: CSAPLADSYNEQFF; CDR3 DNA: TGCAGTGCGCCGCTAGCGGACTCCTACAATGAGCAGTTCTTC
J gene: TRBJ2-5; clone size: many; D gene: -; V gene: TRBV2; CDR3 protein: CASSERDIGQETQYF; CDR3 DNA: TGTGCCAGCAGTGAAAGAGACATAGGTCAAGAGACCCAGTACTTC
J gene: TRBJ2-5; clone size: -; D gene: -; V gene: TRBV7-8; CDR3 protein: CASSPDSQETQYF; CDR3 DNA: TGTGCCAGCAGCCCAGACAGCCAAGAGACCCAGTACTTC
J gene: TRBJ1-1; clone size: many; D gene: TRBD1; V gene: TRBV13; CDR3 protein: CASSFTGTGSTEAFF; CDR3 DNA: TGTGCCAGCAGCTTCACCGGGACAGGGAGCACTGAAGCTTTCTTT
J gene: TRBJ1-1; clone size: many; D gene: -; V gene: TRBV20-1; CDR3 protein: CSADRGSHHTEAFF; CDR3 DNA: TGCAGTGCCGACCGGGGCTCCCATCACACTGAAGCTTTCTTT
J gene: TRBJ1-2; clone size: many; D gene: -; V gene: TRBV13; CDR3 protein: CASSDGAGGANYGYTF; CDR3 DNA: TGTGCCAGCAGCGACGGGGCCGGGGGCGCGAACTATGGCTACACCTTC
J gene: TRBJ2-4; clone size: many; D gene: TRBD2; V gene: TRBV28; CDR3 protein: CASSLLSLRGAMENIQYF; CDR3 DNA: TGTGCCAGCAGTTTATTGTCATTGCGGGGGGCTATGGAAAACATTCAGTACTTC
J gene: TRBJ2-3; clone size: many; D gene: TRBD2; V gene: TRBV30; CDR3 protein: CAWSLAGGTDTQYF; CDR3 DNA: TGTGCCTGGTCGCTAGCGGGGGGCACAGATACGCAGTATTTT
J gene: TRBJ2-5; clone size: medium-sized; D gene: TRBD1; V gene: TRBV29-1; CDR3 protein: CSVTGTGAETQYF; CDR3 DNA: TGCAGCGTCACCGGGACAGGGGCCGAGACCCAGTACTTC
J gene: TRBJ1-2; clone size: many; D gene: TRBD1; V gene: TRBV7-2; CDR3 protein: CASSLAGQVLYGYTF; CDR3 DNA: TGTGCCAGCAGCTTAGCGGGACAGGTTCTCTATGGCTACACCTTC
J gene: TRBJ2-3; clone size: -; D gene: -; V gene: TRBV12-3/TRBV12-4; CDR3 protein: CASSLGWGAADTQYF; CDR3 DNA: TGTGCCAGCAGTTTAGGGTGGGGGGCGGCGGATACGCAGTATTTT
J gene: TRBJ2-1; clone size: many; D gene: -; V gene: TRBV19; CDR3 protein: CASSVGLFNEQFF; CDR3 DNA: TGTGCCAGTAGTGTGGGACTTTTCAATGAGCAGTTCTTC
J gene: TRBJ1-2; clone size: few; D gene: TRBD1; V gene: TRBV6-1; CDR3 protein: CASARQGATNYGYTF; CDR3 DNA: TGTGCCAGCGCCCGACAGGGGGCGACGAACTATGGCTACACCTTC
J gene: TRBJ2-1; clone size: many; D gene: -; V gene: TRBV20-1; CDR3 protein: CSARIQGIRDEQFF; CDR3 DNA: TGCAGTGCTAGGATCCAGGGCATTAGGGATGAGCAGTTCTTC
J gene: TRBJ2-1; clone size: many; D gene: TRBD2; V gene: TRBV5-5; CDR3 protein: CASSPKVLAGVNEQFF; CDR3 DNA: TGTGCCAGCAGCCCCAAGGTACTAGCGGGAGTCAATGAGCAGTTCTTC
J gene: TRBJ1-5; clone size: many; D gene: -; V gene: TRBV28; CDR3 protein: CASGPTGRGNQPQHF; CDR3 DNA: TGTGCCAGCGGTCCTACAGGGAGGGGCAATCAGCCCCAGCATTTT
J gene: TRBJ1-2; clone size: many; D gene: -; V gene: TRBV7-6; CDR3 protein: CASSPGDTRGYTF; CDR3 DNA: TGTGCCAGCAGCCCTGGTGACACGCGTGGCTACACCTTC
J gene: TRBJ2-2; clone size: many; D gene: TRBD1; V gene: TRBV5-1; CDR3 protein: CASSVRQGAAGELFF; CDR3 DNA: TGCGCCAGCAGCGTGAGACAGGGGGCTGCCGGGGAGCTGTTTTTT